Described below is a single T cell receptor beta chain sequence and its context. Its antigen is not yet known. Per-nucleotide qualities are absent, and no much larger clonotype sits a single base away. The CDR3 contains 17 residues, cysteine and phenylalanine counted. The sequence is cut down to CDR3 DNA, 51 bases in frame from base 1. Cut back by 5 bases and 2 bases, the V and J ends lie 18 bases apart. Libraries were made using multiplex PCR. Sequencing used an Illumina HiSeq 2500. TCRbeta libraries were constructed through three rounds of nested PCR with primers (Table S4) according to protocols adapted from ARM-PCR. Before sequencing, PCR products of 200-500 bp were excised from the gel and purified with the QIAquick gel extraction kit. Regarding the original processing steps: Trimmomatic was used to clean the reads, FLASH merged the cleaned reads into complete CDR3 sequences, and MiTCR assigned the sequences to V(D)J germline segments. VDJtools was used to compute clonal diversity as the inverse Simpson's index. Productive reads were defined as in-frame sequences without a premature stop codon. TCRdb applied fastp at Q25 and MiXCR to the public reads, then kept only in-frame beta chains. Every CDR3 protein is listed once, alongside the most common genes and DNA of its rows. The V and J calls and clone size come from TCRdb's table, not from the authors' own analysis. This sample lists about 75,000 distinct CDR3 sequences; more than 60% were detected once. The biggest ten clones account for around 12% of the sample.

RNA was extracted from bulk unsorted tissue and checked for quality with a NanoDrop ND-1000 and an Agilent 2100. All donors had newly diagnosed lung cancer, had not received prior chemotherapy, and were admitted for thoracic surgery in China between August and November 2014. Patients who had received previous radiotherapy or chemotherapy, or who had another concurrent cancer, were excluded from the study. Pieces of surgical tissue measuring roughly 1-2.2 cm3 were kept in RNAlater solution and held at -80 degrees C until needed. The sample is drawn from a study of tumor and adjacent non-tumor tissue in lung cancer (dated by TCRdb to about 2018). About the investigation overall: Patients with adenocarcinoma (roughly 12), squamous cell carcinoma (2) and small cell lung cancer (1) were included in the cohort. Bulk TCRbeta repertoires were compared between lung tumor tissue and matched distant non-tumor lung tissue obtained from more than twelve lung cancer patients. About 30 paired specimens, one tumor and one normal lung sample per patient, were profiled by TCRbeta CDR3 sequencing. A total of some 130 million productive TCRbeta reads were generated by sequencing, corresponding to an average of roughly 4 million reads per sample. Among the roughly 15 patients, ages ranged from about 31 to 76 years, approximately ten were men and 5 were women, and disease was TNM stage I to III.

General conclusions and limits of the study: A significantly larger cumulative share of the repertoire was made up by the top 100 clones in normal lung than in tumor tissue. The methods do not name the sequencing platform or mention unique molecular identifiers. Significantly higher TCR diversity (inverse Simpson) was observed in tumor tissue than in normal lung tissue (approximately 430 vs 150, P = 0.0075, Mann-Whitney U test). Only 15 patients were included in the cohort, and the need for larger samples and more detailed clinical data was noted by the authors. Peripheral blood was not sequenced, so blood TCRbeta repertoires in these lung cancer patients were not examined. Younger patients had significantly higher TCR diversity, and higher tumor TCR diversity was associated with shorter overall and disease-free survival.

The V and J segments used are TRBV12-3 or TRBV12-4 and TRBJ2-2; the D gene is perhaps TRBD1 or TRBD2, each of them matching over 5 bases. The sequencing sample was made of lung tumor tissue. This receptor was identified in a woman aged 45-60 years with non-small cell lung cancer. The CDR3 region has the sequence CASSLRDGRTNTGELFF. Read as DNA, the sequence is TGTGCCAGCAGTCTACGGGACGGACGGACAAACACCGGGGAGCTGTTTTTT.